This T cell receptor beta chain was obtained from a study of blood T cell repertoires in COVID-19 (TCRdb year 2020). Looking at the study overall: Samples covering the acute and convalescent phases of COVID-19 were provided by collaborators in the United States, Italy and Spain. Samples were obtained from the ongoing ImmuneRACE study (first 160 participants) and from roughly 1,300 subjects provided by 6 global collaborators. The repertoires were released in a freely available public database intended as a resource for research on the immune response to SARS-CoV-2. The prospective study material was composed of cDNA or gDNA derived from T cells, B-cell-depleted T cells, or PBMCs. HLA class I and class II types, where available, came from metadata supplied by the sample provider rather than from assay-based typing. The sample metadata nearly always contained a de-identified subject ID, COVID-19 status, age in years and sex. The dataset comprised deeply sampled blood TCRbeta repertoires from subjects exposed to, actively infected with, or recovered from COVID-19.

Each collaborating institution followed its own protocols to collect whole blood in K2EDTA tubes. For TCRbeta analysis, collaborators shipped samples as frozen whole blood, isolated PBMCs, or DNA extracted from either of those sample types. Details on this clone: Its antigen is still unknown. Nothing much larger sits one base from this clone, and base qualities are not available.

The immunoSEQ Assay, a bias-controlled multiplex PCR, was used to amplify TCRbeta CDR3 regions from genomic DNA. From the authors' description of their analysis: Nucleated cell counts per sample were estimated from amplification of reference gene primers within the assay. Sequence reads were collapsed and filtered to measure the absolute abundance of every unique TCRbeta CDR3 rearrangement. Productive Simpson clonality was computed per sample as the square root of Simpson's diversity index over productive rearrangements. TCRdb mirrors the immuneACCESS table, restricted to in-frame sequences. Some clones are absent from its copies; in checked studies, under half trace to an unresolved V gene, and the reason for the others is unknown. Clonal size and the V and J genes are those of that table, whereas D and trimming came from the DNA. The table for this sample lists about 66,000 clones; 80% of them were counted only once. The ten largest account for about a tenth of the sample.

On the study overall, not on this receptor specifically: How much clinical and demographic metadata was included differed by source and by participant, and the metadata was provided uncurated.

Trimming takes 0 bases from V and 3 bases from J, and the germline ends sit 12 bases apart. Including cysteine and phenylalanine, the CDR3 has 15 amino acids. Just CDR3 DNA is preserved here, 45 bases in frame from base 1. CDR1 GTSNPN and CDR2 SVGIG are derived from the germline V gene (reference sequence). The chain employs TRBV30 and TRBJ1-5; TRBD1 is a possible D gene, resting on 6 matching bases. Sequenced material: peripheral blood. The receptor comes from a human donor in a cohort sampled during active COVID-19. The DNA is as follows: TGTGCCTGGAGTGTACTGACAGGCGTCAATCAGCCCCAGCATTTT. The encoded protein is CAWSVLTGVNQPQHF.